This T cell receptor beta chain stems from a study of long-term antiretroviral therapy in people with HIV. Study at large: Samples collected earliest predate the 2015 immediate-ART recommendation by about a decade. Findings and caveats of the study: Subsequent to ART, diversity was augmented yet persisted below that of transplant donor controls. No data were available on ART adherence, viral resistance or therapy changes.

Sequencing relied on immunoSEQ assay v3.0, run at survey level. The sequencing target was roughly 40,000-55,000 T-cell genomes per sample. Profiled with immunoSEQ multiplex PCR; TCRdb holds only in-frame clones, not every one. The sample contains more than 20,000 clones, less than 85% of which appear only once. V lost 4 bases, J lost 3 bases, and 11 bases stayed unmatched. The CDR3 length is 16 residues. Germline V gene sequence: CDR1 ENHRY, CDR2 SYGVKD. Regarding this clone: Its antigen is unknown.

The sequencing used unsorted PBMCs, collected 2.3 years after starting antiretroviral therapy. This TCR was sampled from a man in his forties or fifties with HIV. The chain links TRBV10-3 to TRBJ2-7; the match to TRBD2 covers 8 bases. The CDR3: CAISGSPTSGGYEQYF. CDR3 coding DNA: TGTGCCATCAGTGGCTCGCCTACTAGCGGAGGCTACGAGCAGTACTTC.